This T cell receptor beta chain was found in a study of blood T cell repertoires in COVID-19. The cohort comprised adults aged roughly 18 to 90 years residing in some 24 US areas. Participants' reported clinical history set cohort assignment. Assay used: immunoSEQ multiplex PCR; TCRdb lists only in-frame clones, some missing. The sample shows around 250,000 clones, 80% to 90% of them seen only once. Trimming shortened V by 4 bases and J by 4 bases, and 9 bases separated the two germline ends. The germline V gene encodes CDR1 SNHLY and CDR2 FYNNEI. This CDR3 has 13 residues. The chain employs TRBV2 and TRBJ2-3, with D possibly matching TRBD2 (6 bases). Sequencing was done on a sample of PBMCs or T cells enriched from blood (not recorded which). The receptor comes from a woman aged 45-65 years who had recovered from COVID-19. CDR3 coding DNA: TGTGCCAGCAGTGGGGGGGTCGCAGATACGCAGTATTTT. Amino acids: CASSGGVADTQYF.